Listed here are 24 T cell receptor beta chains from one sample, sequenced in a study of blood T cell repertoires in COVID-19. Profiling relied on immunoSEQ multiplex PCR, and the TCRdb table lists in-frame clones only, not all of them. The table records 170,000 or so clones, roughly 83% of them present only once. The sequenced material came from peripheral blood. The source of these receptors is a woman aged 55-69 years with acute or convalescent COVID-19.

V and J are TRBV7-3 and TRBJ2-5; 9 positions match TRBD1. V lost 0 bases and J lost 5; bases outside the gene matches: 4. Germline CDR1 and CDR2: SGHTA and FQGTGA. This CDR3 is 15 amino acids long. The CDR3 reads CASSLTGGTGETQYF. The CDR3 region has the DNA TGTGCCAGCAGCTTAACGGGCGGGACAGGGGAGACCCAGTACTTC.

This rearrangement joins TRBV3-1 (or the pseudogene TRBV3-2) to TRBJ1-5; D not resolved. This CDR3 spans 17 amino acids. The V and J ends lost 0 bases and 0 bases respectively, with 12 bases between them. The germline gives CDR1 LGHDT, CDR2 YNNKEL (reference sequence). The CDR3 spells CASSQEPGKNSNQPQHF. In DNA, the CDR3 is TGTGCCAGCAGCCAAGAACCGGGGAAAAATAGCAATCAGCCCCAGCATTTT.

The chain employs TRBV19 and TRBJ2-3; 7 bases are a match to TRBD2. CDR1 is LNHDA, CDR2 SQIVND, per germline (reference sequence). V gave up 4 bases and J gave up 10 bases; unmatched junction bases: 5. The CDR3 has 12 residues. The CDR3: CASSTTSDPQYF. The DNA for the CDR3 is TGTGCCAGTAGTACCACTAGCGATCCGCAGTATTTT. Variable domain in full (rest from reference TRBV19 and TRBJ2-3): DGGITQSPKYLFRKEGQNVTLSCEQNLNHDAMYWYRQDPGQGLRLIYYSQIVNDFQKGDIAEGYSVSREKKESFPLTVTSAQKNPTAFYLCASSTTSDPQYFGPGTRLTVL.

The V gene is TRBV7-8, the J gene TRBJ2-6; no reliable D call. CDR1 is SGHVS, CDR2 FQNEAQ, per germline. This CDR3 comprises 17 residues. The V and J ends lost 1 base and 0 bases respectively, with 10 bases between them. The CDR3 DNA reads TGTGCCAGCAGCTTAGTAATCAGTATCTCTGGGGCCAACGTCCTGACTTTC. Translation gives CASSLVISISGANVLTF.

The chain carries TRBV19 and TRBJ2-2; 8 nucleotides line up with TRBD2. V lost 6 bases to trimming and J lost 3 bases; unmatched junction nucleotides: 6. The germline gives CDR1 LNHDA, CDR2 SQIVND (reference sequence). The CDR3 is 15 amino acids. CDR3 DNA sequence: TGTGCCAGTAGCGGGGGGGCCGGGTACACCGGGGAGCTGTTTTTT. Residues: CASSGGAGYTGELFF.

The V gene is TRBV28, the J gene TRBJ2-7, with TRBD1 matching 7 bases. The CDR3 sequence is 15 residues long. Germline V gene sequence: CDR1 MDHEN, CDR2 SYDVKM. The V gene end was trimmed by 7 bases and the J gene end by 2 bases; junction bases not matched to a gene: 11. CDR3 amino acids: CASNTLTGITYEQYF. The CDR3 DNA follows: TGTGCCAGCAACACTCTGACAGGGATCACCTACGAGCAGTACTTC.

The chain combines TRBV7-2 with TRBJ1-2; 7 bases line up with TRBD1. The V and J ends lost 4 bases and 8 bases, in that order; junction bases with no gene match: 10. The CDR3 totals 14 residues. Germline CDR1 reads SGHTA; CDR2 reads FQGNSA. CDR3 coding DNA: TGTGCCAGCAGCTCGGCAGGGACAGAGCAAGGCTACACCTTC. Protein product: CASSSAGTEQGYTF.

A few counts support this clone. This chain uses TRBV18 with TRBJ2-3, with D perhaps TRBD2 (5 bases). Trimming took 5 bases from V and 6 from J, leaving 9 bases between them. The CDR3 length is 12 residues. Germline V CDR1 and CDR2: KGHSH, LQKENI. CDR3 loop: CASSDTGDTQYF. In DNA, the CDR3 is TGTGCCAGCTCAGATACGGGGGATACGCAGTATTTT.

The V gene is TRBV7-8, the J gene TRBJ1-5; 11 nucleotides agree with TRBD1. Germline-derived CDR1 and CDR2 are SGHVS and FQNEAQ. J lost 5 bases, V lost 5 bases, and 2 bases had no gene match. The CDR3 sequence is 14 residues long. CDR3 sequence (DNA): TGTGCCAGCAGCCGGGGACAGGGGGATCAGCCCCAGCATTTT. Encoded protein: CASSRGQGDQPQHF.

This clone was seen more than once but under ten times. V is TRBV19 and J is TRBJ1-4; 9 bases line up with TRBD1. J lost 6 bases, V lost 4 bases, and 3 bases had no gene match. The CDR3 totals 14 residues. Germline CDR1 and CDR2: LNHDA and SQIVND (reference sequence). Here the CDR3 reads CASSTGTGHEKLFF. CDR3 sequence (DNA): TGTGCCAGTAGTACCGGGACAGGGCATGAAAAACTGTTTTTT.

The CDR3 here is CASSHEKGLDLRPGELFF. The CDR3 bases are TGTGCCAGCAGCCACGAAAAGGGGTTGGACCTCCGGCCCGGGGAGCTGTTTTTT. The chain uses TRBV14 and TRBJ2-2; D perhaps matches TRBD1 (5 bases). The CDR3 has 18 amino acids. Per germline, CDR1 SGHDN and CDR2 FVKESK. With 3 bases removed from V and 6 bases from J, the gap between germline ends came to 23 bases.

V usage is TRBV6-5 and J usage is TRBJ1-3; D call uncertain. The germline CDR1 and CDR2 sequences are MNHEY and SVGAGI. There are 15 residues in the CDR3. V lost 5 bases and J lost 0, with 11 bases in between. CDR3 sequence: CASSPPRGSGNTIYF. CDR3 DNA sequence: TGTGCCAGCAGTCCTCCCCGGGGCTCTGGAAACACCATATATTTT.

V is TRBV20-1 and J is TRBJ2-3; weak D call: TRBD2 (6 bases). Germline assignment: CDR1 DFQATT and CDR2 SNEGSKA (reference sequence). The CDR3 covers 15 residues. The V end lost 3 bases, the J end lost 3 bases, and 16 bases lay between the germline ends. The CDR3 sequence: CSASPRLEWTDTQYF. The CDR3 DNA sequence: TGCAGTGCTAGTCCCCGACTAGAGTGGACAGATACGCAGTATTTT.

The rearrangement links TRBV2 to TRBJ1-3, with D uncertain. CDR1 and CDR2 (germline): SNHLY, FYNNEI. This CDR3 is 14 amino acids long. Trimming stripped 6 bases from V and 4 bases from J, with 13 bases between. CDR3 sequence reads: CASSVQVVGNTIYF. CDR3 sequence (DNA): TGTGCCAGCAGCGTGCAGGTCGTCGGAAACACCATATATTTT.

This sequence joins TRBV6-5 and TRBJ2-1; 8 nucleotides match TRBD2. This CDR3 contains 13 residues. V was clipped by 7 bases and J by 8 bases; unmatched bases: 7. Germline-derived CDR1 and CDR2 are MNHEY and SVGAGI. As DNA, the CDR3 is TGTGCCAGCACTGGTATAGCGGGACATGAGCAGTTCTTC. Translated: CASTGIAGHEQFF.

The J gene is TRBJ2-6, the V gene TRBV21-1; the table names TRBD1, a call not compared with the DNA. TRBV21-1 is tagged as a pseudogene. This CDR3 has 15 residues. The CDR3 DNA follows: TGTGCCAGCAGCAAGTCCCACTCTGGGGCCAACGTCCTGACTTTC. Its protein is CASSKSHSGANVLTF.

The table lists this clone with a count of one. The genes are TRBV4-1 and TRBJ2-5; TRBD1 might be the D (7 bases). CDR1 is MGHRA, CDR2 YSYEKL, per germline. Trimming left V 0 bases short and J 4 bases short, with 15 bases between. The CDR3 has 16 residues. CDR3 protein: CASSQEPGGLRETQYF. The CDR3 DNA follows: TGCGCCAGCAGCCAAGAACCAGGGGGGCTAAGAGAGACCCAGTACTTC.

The V gene is TRBV7-9, the J gene TRBJ1-4; no reliable D call. With 3 bases removed from V and 6 bases from J, the gap between germline ends came to 14 bases. The germline CDR1 and CDR2 sequences are SEHNR and FQNEAQ (reference sequence). The CDR3 covers 15 residues. Here the CDR3 DNA reads TGTGCCAGCAGCTTCCGGGGAGGGTCGGATGAAAAACTGTTTTTT. Amino acid sequence: CASSFRGGSDEKLFF. Supplemented by reference TRBV7-9 and TRBJ1-4, the full variable domain reads DTGVSQNPRHKITKRGQNVTFRCDPISEHNRLYWYRQTLGQGPEFLTYFQNEAQLEKSRLLSDRFSAERPKGSFSTLEIQRTEQGDSAMYLCASSFRGGSDEKLFFGSGTQLSVL.

The chain joins TRBV2 to TRBJ2-7, with 7 nucleotides matching TRBD1. Germline-derived CDR1 and CDR2 are SNHLY and FYNNEI. This CDR3 is built from 13 residues. V gave up 6 bases and J gave up 2 bases; unmatched junction bases: 4. The CDR3 reads CASSRQGAYEQYF. CDR3 bases: TGTGCCAGCAGCCGGCAGGGGGCCTACGAGCAGTACTTC.

V usage is TRBV15 and J usage is TRBJ1-5; tentative D call: TRBD1 (5 bases). Trimming removed 0 bases from V and 5 bases from J, with 11 bases in between. This CDR3 is 15 amino acids long. Germline V gene sequence: CDR1 LNHNV, CDR2 YYDKDF (reference sequence). CDR3 coding DNA: TGTGCCACCAGCAGAGACTTGGGAGGGGATCAGCCCCAGCATTTT. Translated: CATSRDLGGDQPQHF.

This clone was observed a few times. The rearrangement joins TRBV4-3 to TRBJ2-2; 9 nucleotides align to TRBD1. V lost 2 bases and J lost 4; bases outside the gene matches: 14. This CDR3 is built from 19 residues. Germline CDR1 LGHNA, CDR2 YSLEER. The CDR3 sequence: CASSQRISTWTGATGELFF. The CDR3 DNA reads TGCGCCAGCAGCCAACGTATATCAACCTGGACAGGGGCCACCGGGGAGCTGTTTTTT.

Only a few counts were recorded for this clone. The chain has TRBV6-6 and TRBJ2-2, with 8 bases identical to TRBD1. V gave up 4 bases and J gave up 1 base; unmatched junction bases: 2. The CDR3 runs to 15 residues. From germline, CDR1 is MNHNY and CDR2 SVGAGI (reference sequence). CDR3 in DNA: TGTGCCAGCAGTTTCGGGACAGGGAACACCGGGGAGCTGTTTTTT. Its translation: CASSFGTGNTGELFF.

Here the CDR3 DNA reads TGCAGTGCTAGTGCGGAAACTGGACTAGCGGGGGGAGACATTCAGTACTTC. Translation: CSASAETGLAGGDIQYF. This rearrangement joins TRBV20-1 to TRBJ2-4, with 14 bases lining up with TRBD2. This CDR3 is built from 17 residues. Germline CDR1 DFQATT, CDR2 SNEGSKA (reference sequence). V lost 3 bases, J lost 8 bases, and 12 bases stayed unmatched.

J is TRBJ2-1 and V is TRBV7-9, with D hard to call. Trimming removed 4 bases at V and 8 bases at J, with 15 bases between. The germline gives CDR1 SEHNR, CDR2 FQNEAQ (reference sequence). The CDR3 spans 14 residues. The CDR3 protein is CASSYSTPRDEQFF. CDR3 DNA: TGTGCCAGCAGCTATTCGACCCCACGGGATGAGCAGTTCTTC. The full variable domain, completed using reference TRBV7-9 and TRBJ2-1, is DTGVSQNPRHKITKRGQNVTFRCDPISEHNRLYWYRQTLGQGPEFLTYFQNEAQLEKSRLLSDRFSAERPKGSFSTLEIQRTEQGDSAMYLCASSYSTPRDEQFFGPGTRLTVL.